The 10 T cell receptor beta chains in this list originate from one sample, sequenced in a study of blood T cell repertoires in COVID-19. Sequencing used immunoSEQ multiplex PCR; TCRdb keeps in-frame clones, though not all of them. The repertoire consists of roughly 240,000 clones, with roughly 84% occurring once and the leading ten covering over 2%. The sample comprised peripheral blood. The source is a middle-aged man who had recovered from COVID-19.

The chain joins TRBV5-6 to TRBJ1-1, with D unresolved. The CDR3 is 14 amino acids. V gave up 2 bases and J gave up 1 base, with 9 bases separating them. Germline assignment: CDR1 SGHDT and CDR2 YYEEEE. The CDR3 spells CASSLKDWNTEAFF. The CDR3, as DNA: TGTGCCAGCAGCTTAAAGGACTGGAACACTGAAGCTTTCTTT.

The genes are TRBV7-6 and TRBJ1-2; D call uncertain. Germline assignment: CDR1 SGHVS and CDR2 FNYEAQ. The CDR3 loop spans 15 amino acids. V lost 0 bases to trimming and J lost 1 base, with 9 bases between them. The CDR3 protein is CASSLAPGNNYGYTF. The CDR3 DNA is TGTGCCAGCAGCTTAGCGCCCGGGAATAACTATGGCTACACCTTC.

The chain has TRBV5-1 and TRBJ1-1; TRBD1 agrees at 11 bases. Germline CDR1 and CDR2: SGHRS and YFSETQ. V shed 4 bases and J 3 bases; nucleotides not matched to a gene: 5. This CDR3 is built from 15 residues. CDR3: CASSASGQGDTEAFF. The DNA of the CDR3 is TGCGCCAGCAGCGCATCGGGACAGGGGGACACTGAAGCTTTCTTT.

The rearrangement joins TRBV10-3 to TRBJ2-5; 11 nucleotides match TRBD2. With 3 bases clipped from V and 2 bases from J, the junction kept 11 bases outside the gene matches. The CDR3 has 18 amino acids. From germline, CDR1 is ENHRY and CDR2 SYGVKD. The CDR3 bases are TGTGCCATCAGTGATGGGGGATCTAGCGGGAGGAAGCAAGAGACCCAGTACTTC. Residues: CAISDGGSSGRKQETQYF.

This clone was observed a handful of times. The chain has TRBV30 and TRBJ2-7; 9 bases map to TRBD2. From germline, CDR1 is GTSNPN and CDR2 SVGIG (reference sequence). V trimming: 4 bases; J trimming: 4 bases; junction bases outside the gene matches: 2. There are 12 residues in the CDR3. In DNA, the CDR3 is TGTGCCTGGACCACTAGCGGGTACGAGCAGTACTTC. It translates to CAWTTSGYEQYF.

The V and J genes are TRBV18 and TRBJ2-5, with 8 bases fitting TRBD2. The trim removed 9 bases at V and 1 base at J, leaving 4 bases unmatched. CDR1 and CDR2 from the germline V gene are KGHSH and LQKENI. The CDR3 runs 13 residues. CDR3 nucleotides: TGTGCCAGTTCGCGGGGGGTCCAAGAGACCCAGTACTTC. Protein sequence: CASSRGVQETQYF.

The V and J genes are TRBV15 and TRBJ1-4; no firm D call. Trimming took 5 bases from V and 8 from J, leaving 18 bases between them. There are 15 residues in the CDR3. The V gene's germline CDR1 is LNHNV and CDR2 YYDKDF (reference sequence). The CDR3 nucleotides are TGTGCCACCAGCGACTTTGATGGCCCCGTGGAAAAACTGTTTTTT. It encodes CATSDFDGPVEKLFF.

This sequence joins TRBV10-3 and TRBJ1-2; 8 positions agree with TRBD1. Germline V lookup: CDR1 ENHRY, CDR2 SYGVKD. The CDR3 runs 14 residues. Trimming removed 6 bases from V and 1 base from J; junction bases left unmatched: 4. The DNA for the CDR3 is TGTGCCATCAGAGTCGGACAGGGTAACTATGGCTACACCTTC. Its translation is CAIRVGQGNYGYTF.

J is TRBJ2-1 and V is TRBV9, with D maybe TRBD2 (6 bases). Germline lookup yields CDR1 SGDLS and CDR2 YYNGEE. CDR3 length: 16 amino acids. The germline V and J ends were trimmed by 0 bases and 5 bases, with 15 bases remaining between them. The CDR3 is CASSVVGGMGNNEQFF. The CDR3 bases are TGTGCCAGCAGCGTAGTTGGCGGGATGGGGAACAATGAGCAGTTCTTC.

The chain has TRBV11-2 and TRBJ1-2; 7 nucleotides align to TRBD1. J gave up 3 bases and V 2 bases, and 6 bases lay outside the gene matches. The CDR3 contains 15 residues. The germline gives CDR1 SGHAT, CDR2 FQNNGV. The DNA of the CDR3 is TGTGCCAGCAGCTTAAGGAGACAGGGCGACTATGGCTACACCTTC. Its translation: CASSLRRQGDYGYTF.